The 9 T cell receptor beta chains presented below share a single source sample, sequenced in a study of cytomegalovirus exposure and HLA in healthy donors. TCRdb's copy holds only in-frame clones and misses some; the assay was immunoSEQ multiplex PCR. The data show around 120,000 clones, with 85% to 90% seen just once and 1.9% held by the top ten. Input material: PBMCs. The receptor source for this set is a woman under 30 in good health and CMV-seronegative.

This clone has a single count. The rearrangement uses TRBV5-1 and TRBJ1-5; 7 bases fit TRBD1. Germline assignment: CDR1 SGHRS and CDR2 YFSETQ. The ends lost 3 bases at V and 1 base at J; junction bases unmatched: 4. The CDR3 has 15 amino acids. In nucleotides, the CDR3 is TGCGCCAGCAGCTCCGGGGGACAGAGCAATCAGCCCCAGCATTTT. Translation gives CASSSGGQSNQPQHF.

The chain joins TRBV5-8 to TRBJ2-6; no reliable D call. V dropped 0 bases and J dropped 0 bases, with 13 bases sitting between them. The CDR3 runs to 18 residues. The germline V gene encodes CDR1 SGHTS and CDR2 YDEGEE. The CDR3 spells CASSLGAAPNSGANVLTF. The CDR3, as DNA: TGTGCCAGCAGCTTGGGAGCAGCGCCTAACTCTGGGGCCAACGTCCTGACTTTC.

This sequence joins TRBV27 and TRBJ1-1, with no clear D. CDR1 and CDR2 (germline): MNHEY, SMNVEV (reference sequence). CDR3 length: 15 amino acids. V was cut by 2 bases and J by 1 base, with 11 bases left in between. Here the CDR3 DNA reads TGTGCCAGCAGTTTACTGGCAGGTTCGAACACTGAAGCTTTCTTT. This translates into CASSLLAGSNTEAFF.

CDR3 nucleotides: TGCGCCAGCAGCCAACCAACGACAAGAATGAACACTGAAGCTTTCTTT. It encodes CASSQPTTRMNTEAFF. The rearrangement joins TRBV4-1 to TRBJ1-1; no clear D. Germline loops: CDR1 MGHRA, CDR2 YSYEKL. This CDR3 spans 16 amino acids. V was cut by 2 bases and J by 0 bases, with 13 bases left in between.

The V call is TRBV19, the J call TRBJ1-5; weak D call: TRBD1 (6 bases). Germline loops: CDR1 LNHDA, CDR2 SQIVND (reference sequence). Trimming took 6 bases from V and 2 from J, leaving 11 bases between them. The CDR3 totals 14 residues. CDR3 nucleotides: TGTGCCAGTAGGTTGACAGGAGGCAATCAGCCCCAGCATTTT. Amino acids: CASRLTGGNQPQHF.

The rearrangement joins TRBV5-1 to TRBJ2-7; D is uncertain. V lost 0 bases to trimming and J lost 1 base, with 11 bases between them. Germline-derived CDR1 and CDR2 are SGHRS and YFSETQ. This CDR3 has 15 amino acids. The chain's CDR3 is CASSLESGPSYEQYF. CDR3 DNA: TGCGCCAGCAGCTTGGAGTCAGGCCCTTCCTACGAGCAGTACTTC.

The genes are TRBV28 and TRBJ2-1; 15 nucleotides align to TRBD2. After removal of 3 bases from V and 9 bases from J, the junction contained 3 bases not matched to a gene. This CDR3 region has 15 residues. CDR1 MDHEN and CDR2 SYDVKM come from the germline V gene. CDR3 region: CASSFGLAGGGEQFF. The DNA for the CDR3 is TGTGCCAGCAGTTTCGGACTAGCGGGAGGGGGTGAGCAGTTCTTC.

The chain employs TRBV7-8 and TRBJ2-6; 10 nucleotides align to TRBD2. The germline gives CDR1 SGHVS, CDR2 FQNEAQ. This CDR3 is 18 amino acids long. The junction had 3 bases not matched to a gene; V was cut back by 0 bases and J by 1 base. CDR3 DNA: TGTGCCAGCAGCTTAGCTCTAGCGGGGGAGTCTGGGGCCAACGTCCTGACTTTC. Translation: CASSLALAGESGANVLTF. Full variable domain (rest looked up from reference TRBV7-8 and TRBJ2-6): GAGVSQSPRYKVAKRGQDVALRCDPISGHVSLFWYQQALGQGPEFLTYFQNEAQLDKSGLPSDRFFAERPEGSVSTLKIQRTQQEDSAVYLCASSLALAGESGANVLTFGAGSRLTVL.

The chain uses TRBV11-2 and TRBJ2-7, with 11 bases lining up with TRBD2. Germline values: CDR1 SGHAT, CDR2 FQNNGV. With V trimmed by 5 bases and J by 3 bases, 6 bases remained unmatched. The length of the CDR3 is 15 residues. The CDR3 here is CASSTLAGANYEQYF. The CDR3 nucleotides read TGTGCCAGCAGCACACTAGCGGGAGCCAACTACGAGCAGTACTTC.